This T cell receptor (beta chain) was identified in a study of cytomegalovirus exposure and HLA in healthy donors. Study outcomes and limitations: Three chains tied to CMV proved CMV antigen-specific in vitro. TRBV6-2, TRBV6-3 and some other V segments were unresolvable in 87-base-pair reads.

This CDR3 spans 15 amino acids. Germline V gene sequence: CDR1 MNHNS, CDR2 SASEGT. V was pared by 3 bases and J by 0 bases, with 9 bases between. PCR used 60 Vbeta primers and 13 Jbeta primers. Per the original data handling: It was a later analysis that counted about 80 million unique TCR beta chains, of which 8.5 million to 12 million were shared. Sequencing was performed with immunoSEQ multiplex PCR; in TCRdb, only in-frame clones are kept and a portion is missing. The V and J calls and clone size were taken over from that table, and D and trimming were inferred from the DNA. The profile shows roughly 80,000 clones, around two thirds of them singletons. On this clone: Its antigen remains unidentified.

This clonotype was obtained from a woman aged 45-60 years in good health and CMV-seropositive. The J gene is TRBJ1-5, the V gene TRBV6-1; D is undetermined. The sequencing sample was made of PBMCs. CDR3 in DNA: TGTGCCAGCAGTGACTTTGGCAATAGCAATCAGCCCCAGCATTTT. Protein sequence: CASSDFGNSNQPQHF.